This TCR beta chain was sequenced for a study of T-cell reconstitution after alpha-beta-depleted transplantation in children. CDR3 length: 16 amino acids. The germline gives CDR1 SGHKS, CDR2 YYEKEE (reference sequence). V was clipped by 3 bases and J by 6 bases, with 21 bases between them. TCRbeta library construction was performed incorporating unique molecular identifiers. TCRdb re-derived calls from the PCR reads in MiXCR, one entry per CDR3 protein. The data show 450,000 to 500,000 distinct CDR3 sequences, about an eighth seen once. The source is a human donor who donated a stem cell graft to a child with combined immunodeficiency. The chain couples TRBV5-5 to TRBJ1-2; D is uncertain. The source was PBMCs from the stem cell graft donor, collected from the stem cell graft. The CDR3 region is CASSSYRPGWPDGYTF. In DNA form, the CDR3 reads TGTGCCAGCAGCTCATATCGACCGGGGTGGCCGGATGGCTACACCTTC.